Listed below are T cell receptor beta chains from one sample, sequenced in a study of blood T cell repertoires in COVID-19. TCRdb's table, derived via immunoSEQ multiplex PCR, lists solely in-frame clones and lacks some. The sample lists approximately 100,000 clones, 75% to 85% seen once, with 24% in the top ten. The sequenced material came from peripheral blood. The origin of the receptors is a man in his 70s with acute or convalescent COVID-19. Each CDR3 is given with its conserved first and last residue. D genes are given only for firm matches. Clone sizes are given selectively: once, few, many, or a class where the clone is expanded.

cdr3_nt | cdr3_aa | j_call | v_call | clone_size | d_call
TGTGCCAGCAGCCTTGGGCAGGGTAGTGGGGCCAACGTCCTGACTTTC | CASSLGQGSGANVLTF | TRBJ2-6 | TRBV11-3 | NA | NA
TGTGCCAGCAGCTTAGGTCAGATCAGAGGGGAGACCCAGTACTTC | CASSLGQIRGETQYF | TRBJ2-5 | TRBV11-3 | NA | NA
TGTGCCAGCACCCGGGACAGTGCCTATGGCTACACCTTC | CASTRDSAYGYTF | TRBJ1-2 | TRBV18 | NA | TRBD1
TGTGCCAGCAGTCGGGACTTTACCTCCACAGATACGCAGTATTTT | CASSRDFTSTDTQYF | TRBJ2-3 | TRBV6-5 | NA | NA
TGTGCCAGTAGTCTGACAGGGGGCGACGGGACCCAGTACTTC | CASSLTGGDGTQYF | TRBJ2-5 | TRBV19 | NA | TRBD1
TGCAGCGTTGAAGATCGGGCGGGGGCTAGCTACAATGAGCAGTTCTTC | CSVEDRAGASYNEQFF | TRBJ2-1 | TRBV29-1 | few | NA
TGTGCCATCAGCCGGGGAGACCAGCCCCAGCATTTT | CAISRGDQPQHF | TRBJ1-5 | TRBV10-3 | NA | NA
TGCAGTGCTAGTTCCCCGGGACAGGGAAGGGTCTACGAGCAGTACTTC | CSASSPGQGRVYEQYF | TRBJ2-7 | TRBV20-1 | NA | TRBD1
TGTGCCAGCAGCCCAGGGACACAAGGCGATGGCTACACCTTC | CASSPGTQGDGYTF | TRBJ1-2 | TRBV4-2 | NA | NA
TGTGCCAGCAGTTATCTCCCGGGGTTAGCCAAAAACATTCAGTACTTC | CASSYLPGLAKNIQYF | TRBJ2-4 | TRBV6-2/TRBV6-3 | NA | NA
TGTGCCAGCAGTCCAACGGGACAGGGGAATAGCAGGGCTTTCTTT | CASSPTGQGNSRAFF | TRBJ1-1 | TRBV27 | NA | TRBD1
TGTGCCAGCAGTGATTGGACAGGGGAAAATTCACCCCTCCACTTT | CASSDWTGENSPLHF | TRBJ1-6 | TRBV27 | many | TRBD1
TGTGCCAGCAGCCAACGGACAGACACCGGGGAGCTGTTTTTT | CASSQRTDTGELFF | TRBJ2-2 | TRBV3-1/TRBV3-2 | once | NA
TGTGCCAGCGCCGGACAGGGGGCGTGGAATGAGCAGTTCTTC | CASAGQGAWNEQFF | TRBJ2-1 | TRBV28 | NA | TRBD1
TGTGCCAGTAGTATCGATCTGGGGGACATCCCCTTCTATGGCTACACCTTC | CASSIDLGDIPFYGYTF | TRBJ1-2 | TRBV19 | NA | NA
TGTGCCAGCAGCTTATTACAGGGCCACAATGAGCAGTTCTTC | CASSLLQGHNEQFF | TRBJ2-1 | TRBV7-2 | NA | NA
TGTGCCAGCCCAAGACAGGACAGGGAGTTGGGTCAGCCCCAGCATTTT | CASPRQDRELGQPQHF | TRBJ1-5 | TRBV2 | few | TRBD1
TGCGCCAGCAGCTCCGACAGGCCCACTGAAGCTTTCTTT | CASSSDRPTEAFF | TRBJ1-1 | TRBV5-1 | NA | NA
TGTGCCAGTAGTATAGGCAGGGGGTACGAGCAGTACTTC | CASSIGRGYEQYF | TRBJ2-7 | TRBV19 | NA | TRBD1
TGTGCCAGCAGTGATCGGTACGAGCAGTACTTC | CASSDRYEQYF | TRBJ2-7 | TRBV6-1 | NA | NA
TGCAGCGTTTCATCCGGACTAGCGGGAGCATACAATGAGCAGTTCTTC | CSVSSGLAGAYNEQFF | TRBJ2-1 | TRBV29-1 | NA | TRBD2
TGCAGCGTTGTAGGACAGGGGCCGAACACCGGGGAGCTGTTTTTT | CSVVGQGPNTGELFF | TRBJ2-2 | TRBV29-1 | many | TRBD1
TGTGCCAGCTCACCACCGCGGGCAGGGGGTATATCCTACGAGCAGTACTTC | CASSPPRAGGISYEQYF | TRBJ2-7 | TRBV18 | few | TRBD1
TGTGCCAGCAGCTTAGCGCGGGGACTAGCAGAGACCCAGTACTTC | CASSLARGLAETQYF | TRBJ2-5 | TRBV7-6 | NA | TRBD2
TGTGCCAGCAGTTTCGGGGGGAGCTATGGCTACACCTTC | CASSFGGSYGYTF | TRBJ1-2 | TRBV28 | NA | NA
TGCAGCGGGAGCAGTTACACCGGGGAGCTGTTTTTT | CSGSSYTGELFF | TRBJ2-2 | TRBV29-1 | NA | NA
TGTGCCAGCAGGGGATCTAGCGGGAAATTAGGGGATGAGCAGTTCTTC | CASRGSSGKLGDEQFF | TRBJ2-1 | TRBV28 | NA | TRBD2